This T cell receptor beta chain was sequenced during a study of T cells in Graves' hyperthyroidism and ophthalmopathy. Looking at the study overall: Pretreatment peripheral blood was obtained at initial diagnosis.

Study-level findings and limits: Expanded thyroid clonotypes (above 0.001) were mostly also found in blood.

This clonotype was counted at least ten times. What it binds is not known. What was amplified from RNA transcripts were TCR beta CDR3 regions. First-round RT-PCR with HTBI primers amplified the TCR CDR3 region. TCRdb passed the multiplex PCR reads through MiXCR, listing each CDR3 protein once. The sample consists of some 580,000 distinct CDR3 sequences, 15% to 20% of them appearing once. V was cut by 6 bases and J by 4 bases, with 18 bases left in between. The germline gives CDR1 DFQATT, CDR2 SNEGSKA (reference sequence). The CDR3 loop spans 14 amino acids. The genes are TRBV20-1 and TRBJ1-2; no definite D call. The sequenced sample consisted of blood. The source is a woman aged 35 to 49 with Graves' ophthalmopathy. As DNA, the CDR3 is TGCAGTGCCTGGGCACTGGGCGGAGCCTATGGCTACACCTTC. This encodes CSAWALGGAYGYTF.